This T cell receptor beta chain was found in a study of Graves' ophthalmopathy and Graves' hyperthyroidism. Comment on this clonotype: Its antigen is undetermined. A much larger clone differs by one base, so this may be a read error. Since no conserved phenylalanine or tryptophan closes the CDR3, a read error is the likely cause. It is unclear where the CDR3 begins or ends on the DNA, so no DNA is shown, and the CDR3 is as TCRdb lists it.

Study results and limitations: Ophthalmopathy progression was predicted by the model at roughly 69% sensitivity and roughly 72% specificity.

RNA transcripts were the source from which TCR beta CDR3 regions were amplified. Second-round multiplex PCR came after first-round RT-PCR with HTBI primers. TCRdb re-called the multiplex PCR reads through MiXCR, storing one row per CDR3 protein. This sample has 1 million to 1.3 million distinct CDR3 sequences, with 35% to 40% found just once. CDR1 is KGHDR and CDR2 is SFDVKD in the germline V gene. The CDR3 adds up to 14 amino acids, both ends counted. J is TRBJ1-6 and V is TRBV24-1. This TCR came from an adult man with Graves' hyperthyroidism. The material sequenced was peripheral blood or thyroid tissue (not recorded which). This chain's CDR3 is CATSGTAVNSPLNL.